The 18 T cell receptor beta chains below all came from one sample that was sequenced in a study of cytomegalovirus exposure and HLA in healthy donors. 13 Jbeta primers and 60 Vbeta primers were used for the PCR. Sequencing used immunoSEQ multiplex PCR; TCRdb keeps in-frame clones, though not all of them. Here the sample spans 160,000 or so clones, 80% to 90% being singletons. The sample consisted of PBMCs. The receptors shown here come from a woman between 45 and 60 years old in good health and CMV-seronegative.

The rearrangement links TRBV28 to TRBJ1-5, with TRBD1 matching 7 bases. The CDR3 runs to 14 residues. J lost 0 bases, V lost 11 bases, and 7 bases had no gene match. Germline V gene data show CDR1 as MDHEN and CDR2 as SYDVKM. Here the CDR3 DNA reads TGTGCCCTCAGACAGGGAAATAGCAATCAGCCCCAGCATTTT. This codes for CALRQGNSNQPQHF.

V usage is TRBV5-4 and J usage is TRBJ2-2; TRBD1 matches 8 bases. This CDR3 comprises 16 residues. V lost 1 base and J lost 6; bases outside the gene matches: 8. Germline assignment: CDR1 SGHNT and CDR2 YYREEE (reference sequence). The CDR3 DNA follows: TGTGCCAGCAGCTTGAACTCAGGGGGCATTGCCGGGGAGCTGTTTTTT. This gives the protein CASSLNSGGIAGELFF.

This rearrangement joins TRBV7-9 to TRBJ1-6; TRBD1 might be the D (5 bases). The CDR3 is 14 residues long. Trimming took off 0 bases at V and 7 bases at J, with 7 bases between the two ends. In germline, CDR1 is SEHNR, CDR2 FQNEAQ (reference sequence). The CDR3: CASSLASGNSPLHF. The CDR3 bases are TGTGCCAGCAGCTTAGCGTCAGGGAATTCACCCCTCCACTTT.

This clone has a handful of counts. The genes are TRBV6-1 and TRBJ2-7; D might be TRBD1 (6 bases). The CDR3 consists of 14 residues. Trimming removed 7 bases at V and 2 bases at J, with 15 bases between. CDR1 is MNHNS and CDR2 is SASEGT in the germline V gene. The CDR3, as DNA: TGTGCCAGCACCTCATTACAGGGAACCTACGAGCAGTACTTC. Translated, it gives CASTSLQGTYEQYF.

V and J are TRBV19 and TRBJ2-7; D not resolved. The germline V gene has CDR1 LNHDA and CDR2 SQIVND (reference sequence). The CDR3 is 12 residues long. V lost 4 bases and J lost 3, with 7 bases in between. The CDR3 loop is CASSNPGYEQYF. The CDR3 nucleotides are TGTGCCAGTAGTAACCCGGGCTACGAGCAGTACTTC.

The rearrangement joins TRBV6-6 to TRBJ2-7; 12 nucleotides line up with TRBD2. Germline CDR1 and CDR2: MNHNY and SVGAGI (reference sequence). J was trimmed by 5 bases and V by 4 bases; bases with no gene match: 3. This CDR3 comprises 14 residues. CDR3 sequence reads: CASSSRTSGDEQYF. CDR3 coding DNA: TGTGCCAGCAGTTCCAGGACTAGCGGGGACGAGCAGTACTTC.

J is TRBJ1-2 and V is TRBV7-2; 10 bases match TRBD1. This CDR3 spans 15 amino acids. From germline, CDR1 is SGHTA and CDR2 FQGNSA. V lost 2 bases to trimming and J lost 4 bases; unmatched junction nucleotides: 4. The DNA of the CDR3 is TGTGCCAGCAGCTTAAGAGGGACAGGGGCCTATGGCTACACCTTC. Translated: CASSLRGTGAYGYTF. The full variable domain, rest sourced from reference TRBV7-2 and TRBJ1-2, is GAGVSQSPSNKVTEKGKDVELRCDPISGHTALYWYRQSLGQGLEFLIYFQGNSAPDKSGLPSDRFSAERTGGSVSTLTIQRTQQEDSAVYLCASSLRGTGAYGYTFGSGTRLTVV.

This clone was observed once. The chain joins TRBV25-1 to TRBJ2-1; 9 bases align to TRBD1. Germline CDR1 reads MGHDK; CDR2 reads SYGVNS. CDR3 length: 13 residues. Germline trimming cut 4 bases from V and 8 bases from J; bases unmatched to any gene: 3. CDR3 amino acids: CASSVRTGDEQFF. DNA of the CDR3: TGTGCCAGCAGTGTTCGGACAGGGGATGAGCAGTTCTTC.

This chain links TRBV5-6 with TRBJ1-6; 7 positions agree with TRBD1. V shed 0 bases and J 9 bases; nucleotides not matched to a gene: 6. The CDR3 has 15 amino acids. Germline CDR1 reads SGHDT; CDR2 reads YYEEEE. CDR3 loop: CASSLGQGVGSPLHF. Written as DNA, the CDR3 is TGTGCCAGCAGCTTGGGGCAGGGGGTGGGTTCACCCCTCCACTTT.

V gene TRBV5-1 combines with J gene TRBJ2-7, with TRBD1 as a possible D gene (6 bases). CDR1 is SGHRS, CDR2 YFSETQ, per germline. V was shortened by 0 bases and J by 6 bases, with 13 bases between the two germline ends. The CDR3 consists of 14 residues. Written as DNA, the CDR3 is TGCGCCAGCAGCTTGGCGCAGGGGCCCTTCGAGCAGTACTTC. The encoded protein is CASSLAQGPFEQYF.

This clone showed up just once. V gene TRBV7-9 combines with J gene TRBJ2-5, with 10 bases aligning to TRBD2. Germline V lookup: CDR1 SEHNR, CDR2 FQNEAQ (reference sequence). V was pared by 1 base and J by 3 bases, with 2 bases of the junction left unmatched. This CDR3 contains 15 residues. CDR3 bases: TGTGCCAGCAGCTTAGTAGCGGGAGGTGAAGAGACCCAGTACTTC. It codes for CASSLVAGGEETQYF.

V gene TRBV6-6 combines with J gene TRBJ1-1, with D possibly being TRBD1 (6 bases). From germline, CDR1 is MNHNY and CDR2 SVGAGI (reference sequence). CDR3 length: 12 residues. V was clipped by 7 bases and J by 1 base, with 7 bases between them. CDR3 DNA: TGTGCCAGCAAAGGGGGGAACACTGAAGCTTTCTTT. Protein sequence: CASKGGNTEAFF.

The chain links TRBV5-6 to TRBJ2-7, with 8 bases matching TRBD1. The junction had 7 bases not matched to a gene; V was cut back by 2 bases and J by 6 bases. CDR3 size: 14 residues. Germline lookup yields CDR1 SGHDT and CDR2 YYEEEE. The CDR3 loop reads CASSFQGQVGEQYF. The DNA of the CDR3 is TGTGCCAGCAGCTTTCAGGGACAGGTAGGCGAGCAGTACTTC.

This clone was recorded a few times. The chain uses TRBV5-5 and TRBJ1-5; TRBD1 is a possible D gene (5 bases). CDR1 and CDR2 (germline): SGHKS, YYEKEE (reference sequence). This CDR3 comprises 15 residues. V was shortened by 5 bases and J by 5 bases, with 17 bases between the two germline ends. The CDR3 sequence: CASSWGISQDQPQHF. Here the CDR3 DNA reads TGTGCCAGCAGTTGGGGCATTAGTCAAGATCAGCCCCAGCATTTT.

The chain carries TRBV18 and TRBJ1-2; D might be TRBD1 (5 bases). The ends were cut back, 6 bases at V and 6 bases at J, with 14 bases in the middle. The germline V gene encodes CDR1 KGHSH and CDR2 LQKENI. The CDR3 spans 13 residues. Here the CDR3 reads CASSQGSGDGYTF. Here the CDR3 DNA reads TGTGCCAGCTCCCAAGGCTCGGGGGATGGCTACACCTTC.

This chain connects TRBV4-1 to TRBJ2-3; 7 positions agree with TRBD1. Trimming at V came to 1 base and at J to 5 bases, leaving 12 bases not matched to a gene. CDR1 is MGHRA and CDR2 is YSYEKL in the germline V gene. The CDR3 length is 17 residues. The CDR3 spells CASSQGTGPLYGDTQYF. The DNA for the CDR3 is TGCGCCAGCAGCCAAGGGACAGGACCCCTTTACGGAGATACGCAGTATTTT.

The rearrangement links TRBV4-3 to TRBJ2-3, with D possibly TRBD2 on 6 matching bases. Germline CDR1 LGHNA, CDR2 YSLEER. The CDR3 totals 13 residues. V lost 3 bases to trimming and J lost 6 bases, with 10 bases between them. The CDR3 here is CASSQAGGDTQYF. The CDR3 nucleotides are TGCGCCAGCAGCCAGGCTGGAGGGGATACGCAGTATTTT.

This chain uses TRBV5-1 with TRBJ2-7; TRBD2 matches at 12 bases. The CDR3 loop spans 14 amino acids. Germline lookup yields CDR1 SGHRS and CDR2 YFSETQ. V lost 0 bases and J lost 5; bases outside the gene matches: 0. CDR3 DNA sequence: TGCGCCAGCAGCTTGGGACTAGCGGGAGACGAGCAGTACTTC. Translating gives CASSLGLAGDEQYF.